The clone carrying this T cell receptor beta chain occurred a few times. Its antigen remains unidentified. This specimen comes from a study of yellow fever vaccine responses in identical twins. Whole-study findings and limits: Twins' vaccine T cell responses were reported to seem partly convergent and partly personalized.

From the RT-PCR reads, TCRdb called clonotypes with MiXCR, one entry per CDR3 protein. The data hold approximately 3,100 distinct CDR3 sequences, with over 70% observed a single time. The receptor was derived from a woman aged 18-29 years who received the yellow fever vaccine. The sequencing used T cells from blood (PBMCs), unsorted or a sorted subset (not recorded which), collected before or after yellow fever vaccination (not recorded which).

In nucleotides, the CDR3 is TGTGCCAACACGCCCCTGAACACTGAAGCTTTCTTT. It translates to CANTPLNTEAFF. V and J are TRBV28 and TRBJ1-1, with no clear D. CDR1 MDHEN and CDR2 SYDVKM come from the germline V gene. Between the trimmed V and J ends, which lost 10 bases and 0 bases, there was a span of 9 bases. The CDR3 contains 12 residues.